This TCR beta chain stems from a study of regulatory T cells in long-lasting Graves disease. The study, taken as a whole, reports: For persistent Graves' patients, TCR diversity was lower than for newly diagnosed ones.

Sequencing libraries for TCR beta were prepared with iRepertoire HTBI primers and Arm-PCR of CDR3 regions. TCRdb recomputed calls from the multiplex PCR reads with MiXCR, one row per CDR3 protein. The profile covers almost 350,000 distinct CDR3 sequences, with about 20% appearing a single time and less than 30% taken by the ten largest. This clonotype was seen many times. Its antigen is unknown. The CDR3 runs to 16 residues. V was pared by 3 bases and J by 5 bases, with 16 bases between. The germline gives CDR1 MDHEN, CDR2 SYDVKM. Time point reported: persistent/refractory GD, antithyroid drugs over 5 years with positive TRAb. Construction of the TCR library relied on RNA isolated from PBMCs.

Material: peripheral blood mononuclear cells (PBMCs), obtained when the disease was refractory, from a patient treated with antithyroid drugs. The source of this sequence is a female donor with Graves disease. The gene calls are TRBV28 and TRBJ2-2; D may correspond to TRBD1 or TRBD2 (5 bases each). CDR3 coding DNA: TGTGCCAGCAGTTTTCAGGAAGGGTGGGGGACCGGGGAGCTGTTTTTT. It encodes CASSFQEGWGTGELFF.